This TCR beta chain was sequenced during a study of blood T cell repertoires in COVID-19. V lost 4 bases to trimming and J lost 5 bases, with 16 bases between them. From germline, CDR1 is SGDLS and CDR2 YYNGEE. The CDR3 consists of 15 residues. Original handling: Reference gene primer amplification yielded estimated nucleated cell counts. Assay: immunoSEQ multiplex PCR; the TCRdb copy retains only in-frame clones and omits some. V and J calls and clone size are as listed in that table; D and trimming were resolved from the DNA. This sample has about 180,000 clones, with more than 75% found just once. The TCR was taken from a person between 65 and 80 years old with COVID-19, enrolled during active disease. This sequence joins TRBV9 and TRBJ2-1, with a tentative D call TRBD2 (6 bases). Sequenced material: peripheral blood. The CDR3 here is CASSKTAGRDNEQFF. In nucleotides, the CDR3 is TGTGCCAGCAGCAAGACCGCGGGGCGCGACAATGAGCAGTTCTTC.